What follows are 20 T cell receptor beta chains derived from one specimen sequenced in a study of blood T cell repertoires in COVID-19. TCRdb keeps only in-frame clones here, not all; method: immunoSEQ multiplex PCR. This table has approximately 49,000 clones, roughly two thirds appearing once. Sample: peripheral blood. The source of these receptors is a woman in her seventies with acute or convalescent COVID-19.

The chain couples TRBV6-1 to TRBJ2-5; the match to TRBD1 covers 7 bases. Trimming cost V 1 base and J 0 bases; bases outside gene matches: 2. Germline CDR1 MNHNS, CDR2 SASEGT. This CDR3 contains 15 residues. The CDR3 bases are TGTGCCAGCAGTGAAGAGACAGGGAACCAAGAGACCCAGTACTTC. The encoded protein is CASSEETGNQETQYF.

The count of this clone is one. This CDR3 reads CASSTGLAGTYEQYF. For the CDR3, the DNA is TGCGCCAGCAGCACGGGACTAGCGGGCACCTACGAGCAGTACTTC. The chain carries TRBV5-1 and TRBJ2-7, with 12 positions matching TRBD2. The CDR3 covers 15 residues. Germline CDR1 is SGHRS and CDR2 is YFSETQ. Unmatched junction bases numbered 4, after V lost 4 bases and J lost 2 bases.

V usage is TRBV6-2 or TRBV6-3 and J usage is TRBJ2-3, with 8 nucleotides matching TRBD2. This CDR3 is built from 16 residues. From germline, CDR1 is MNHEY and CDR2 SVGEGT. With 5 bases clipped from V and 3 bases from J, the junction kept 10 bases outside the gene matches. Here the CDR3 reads CASSPNDSGGTDTQYF. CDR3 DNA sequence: TGTGCCAGCAGTCCAAATGACAGCGGGGGAACAGATACGCAGTATTTT.

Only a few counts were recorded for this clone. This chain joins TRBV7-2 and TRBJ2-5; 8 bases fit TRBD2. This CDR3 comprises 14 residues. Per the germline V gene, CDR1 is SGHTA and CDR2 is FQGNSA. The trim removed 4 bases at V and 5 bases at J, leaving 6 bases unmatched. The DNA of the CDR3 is TGTGCCAGCAGCTCTAGCGGGCTCGCCGAGACCCAGTACTTC. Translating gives CASSSSGLAETQYF. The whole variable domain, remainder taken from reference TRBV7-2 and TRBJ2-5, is GAGVSQSPSNKVTEKGKDVELRCDPISGHTALYWYRQSLGQGLEFLIYFQGNSAPDKSGLPSDRFSAERTGGSVSTLTIQRTQQEDSAVYLCASSSSGLAETQYFGPGTRLLVL.

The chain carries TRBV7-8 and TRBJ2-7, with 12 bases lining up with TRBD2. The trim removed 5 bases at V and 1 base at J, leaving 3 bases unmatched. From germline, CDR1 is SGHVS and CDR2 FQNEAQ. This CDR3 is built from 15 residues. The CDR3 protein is CASSPLAGGSYEQYF. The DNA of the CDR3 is TGTGCCAGCAGCCCTCTAGCGGGAGGGTCCTACGAGCAGTACTTC. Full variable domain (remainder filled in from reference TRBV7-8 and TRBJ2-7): GAGVSQSPRYKVAKRGQDVALRCDPISGHVSLFWYQQALGQGPEFLTYFQNEAQLDKSGLPSDRFFAERPEGSVSTLKIQRTQQEDSAVYLCASSPLAGGSYEQYFGPGTRLTVT.

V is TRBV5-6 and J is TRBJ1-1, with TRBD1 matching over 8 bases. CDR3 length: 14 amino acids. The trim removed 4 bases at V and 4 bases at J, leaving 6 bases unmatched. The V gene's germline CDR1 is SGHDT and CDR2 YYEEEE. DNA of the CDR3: TGTGCCAGCAGCACCAGACAGGGGTCCACTGAAGCTTTCTTT. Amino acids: CASSTRQGSTEAFF.

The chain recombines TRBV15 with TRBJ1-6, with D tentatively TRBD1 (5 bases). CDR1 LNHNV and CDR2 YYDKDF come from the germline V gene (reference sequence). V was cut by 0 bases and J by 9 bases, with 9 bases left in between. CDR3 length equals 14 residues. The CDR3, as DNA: TGTGCCACCAGCAGAGATCGGGGGGTTTCACCCCTCCACTTT. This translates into CATSRDRGVSPLHF.

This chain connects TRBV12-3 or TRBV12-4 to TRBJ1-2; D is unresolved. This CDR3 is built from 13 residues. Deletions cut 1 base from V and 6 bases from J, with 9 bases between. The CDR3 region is CASSLGGLDGYTF. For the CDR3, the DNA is TGTGCCAGCAGTTTAGGAGGACTTGATGGCTACACCTTC.

The CDR3 reads CASSQVGRASAEQYF. Here the CDR3 DNA reads TGTGCCAGCAGCCAAGTTGGGAGGGCCTCGGCCGAGCAGTACTTC. The chain couples TRBV14 to TRBJ2-7; 7 bases align to TRBD2. This CDR3 is built from 15 residues. Trimming took 1 base from V and 6 from J; bases not matched to a gene: 9. Germline V lookup: CDR1 SGHDN, CDR2 FVKESK.

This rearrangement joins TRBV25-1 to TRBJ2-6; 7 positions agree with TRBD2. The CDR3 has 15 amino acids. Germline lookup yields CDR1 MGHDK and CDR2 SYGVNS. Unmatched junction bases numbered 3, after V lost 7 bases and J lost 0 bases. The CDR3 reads CASTGGNSGANVLTF. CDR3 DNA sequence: TGTGCCAGCACCGGGGGGAACTCTGGGGCCAACGTCCTGACTTTC.

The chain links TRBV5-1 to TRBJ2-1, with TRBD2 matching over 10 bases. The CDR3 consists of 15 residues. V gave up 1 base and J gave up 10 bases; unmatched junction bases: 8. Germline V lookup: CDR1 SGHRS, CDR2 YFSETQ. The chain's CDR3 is CASSLLASGGGEQFF. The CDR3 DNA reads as TGCGCCAGCAGCTTGCTAGCTAGCGGGGGCGGGGAGCAGTTCTTC.

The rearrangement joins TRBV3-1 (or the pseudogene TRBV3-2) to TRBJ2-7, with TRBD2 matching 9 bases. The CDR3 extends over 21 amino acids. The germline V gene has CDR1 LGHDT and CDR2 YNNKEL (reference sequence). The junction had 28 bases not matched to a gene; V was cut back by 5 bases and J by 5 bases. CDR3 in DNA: TGTGCCAGCAGCAAACTCGAAGGAGGAGCGGGGGGACCCCAGGCGGTACACGAGCAGTACTTC. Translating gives CASSKLEGGAGGPQAVHEQYF.

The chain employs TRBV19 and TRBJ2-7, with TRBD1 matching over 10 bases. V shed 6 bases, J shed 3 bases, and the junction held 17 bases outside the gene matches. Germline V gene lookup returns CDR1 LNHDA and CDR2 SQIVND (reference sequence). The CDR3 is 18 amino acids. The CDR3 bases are TGTGCCAGTAGGGGACAGGGGCCTTTCGATAGCGGGGTCTACGAGCAGTACTTC. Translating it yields CASRGQGPFDSGVYEQYF.

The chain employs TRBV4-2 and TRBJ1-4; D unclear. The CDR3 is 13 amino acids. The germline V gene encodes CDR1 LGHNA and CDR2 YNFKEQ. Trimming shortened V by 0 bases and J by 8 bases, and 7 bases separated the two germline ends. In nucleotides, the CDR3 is TGTGCCAGCAGCCAAGATCGGAGGGAAAAACTGTTTTTT. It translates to CASSQDRREKLFF.

CDR3 nucleotides: TGTGCCAGCAGTGAAGCTCCTTCAGGGGGCGCCGGTGGCTACACCTTC. Protein: CASSEAPSGGAGGYTF. The V call is TRBV6-1, the J call TRBJ1-2; 8 bases align to TRBD1. The CDR3 is 16 residues long. With V trimmed by 0 bases and J by 7 bases, 10 bases remained unmatched. Germline V gene lookup returns CDR1 MNHNS and CDR2 SASEGT.

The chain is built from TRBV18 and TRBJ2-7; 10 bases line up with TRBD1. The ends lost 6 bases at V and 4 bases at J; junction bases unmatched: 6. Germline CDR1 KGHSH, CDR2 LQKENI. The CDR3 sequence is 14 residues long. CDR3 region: CASSGTGVRYEQYF. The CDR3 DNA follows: TGTGCCAGCTCCGGGACAGGGGTCCGATACGAGCAGTACTTC. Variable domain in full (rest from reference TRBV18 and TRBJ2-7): NAGVMQNPRHLVRRRGQEARLRCSPMKGHSHVYWYRQLPEEGLKFMVYLQKENIIDESGMPKERFSAEFPKEGPSILRIQQVVRGDSAAYFCASSGTGVRYEQYFGPGTRLTVT.

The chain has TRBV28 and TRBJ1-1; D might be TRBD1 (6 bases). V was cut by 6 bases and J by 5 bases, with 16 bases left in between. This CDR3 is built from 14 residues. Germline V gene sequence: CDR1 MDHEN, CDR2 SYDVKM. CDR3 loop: CASRAVGAWTEAFF. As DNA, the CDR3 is TGTGCCAGCAGGGCCGTGGGGGCCTGGACTGAAGCTTTCTTT. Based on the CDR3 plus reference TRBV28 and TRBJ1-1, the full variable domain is DVKVTQSSRYLVKRTGEKVFLECVQDMDHENMFWYRQDPGLGLRLIYFSYDVKMKEKGDIPEGYSVSREKKERFSLILESASTNQTSMYLCASRAVGAWTEAFFGQGTRLTVV.

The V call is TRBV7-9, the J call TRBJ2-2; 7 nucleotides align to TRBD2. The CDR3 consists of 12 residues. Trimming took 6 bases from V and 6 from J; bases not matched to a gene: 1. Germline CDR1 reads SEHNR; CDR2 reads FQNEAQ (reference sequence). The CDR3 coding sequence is TGTGCCAGCAGGGGAGGGCCCGGGGAGCTGTTTTTT. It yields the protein CASRGGPGELFF. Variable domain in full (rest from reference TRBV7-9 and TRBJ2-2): DTGVSQNPRHKITKRGQNVTFRCDPISEHNRLYWYRQTLGQGPEFLTYFQNEAQLEKSRLLSDRFSAERPKGSFSTLEIQRTEQGDSAMYLCASRGGPGELFFGEGSRLTVL.

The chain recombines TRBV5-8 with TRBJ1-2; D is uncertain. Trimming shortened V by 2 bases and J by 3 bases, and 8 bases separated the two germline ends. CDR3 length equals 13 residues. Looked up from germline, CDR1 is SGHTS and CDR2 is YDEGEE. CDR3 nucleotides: TGTGCCAGCAGCTTAACCGGGGACTATGGCTACACCTTC. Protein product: CASSLTGDYGYTF.

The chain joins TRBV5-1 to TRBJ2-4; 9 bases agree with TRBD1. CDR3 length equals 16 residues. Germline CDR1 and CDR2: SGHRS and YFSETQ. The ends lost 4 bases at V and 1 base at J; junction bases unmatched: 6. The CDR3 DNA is TGCGCCAGCAGCCGAGGACAGGGGTCGGCCAAAAACATTCAGTACTTC. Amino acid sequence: CASSRGQGSAKNIQYF. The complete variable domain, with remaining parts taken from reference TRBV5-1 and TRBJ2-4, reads KAGVTQTPRYLIKTRGQQVTLSCSPISGHRSVSWYQQTPGQGLQFLFEYFSETQRNKGNFPGRFSGRQFSNSRSEMNVSTLELGDSALYLCASSRGQGSAKNIQYFGAGTRLSVL.